This T cell receptor (beta chain) is drawn from a study of immune cell composition in non-small cell lung cancer. V dropped 3 bases and J dropped 8 bases, with 16 bases sitting between them. Germline CDR1 is GTSNPN and CDR2 is SVGIG (reference sequence). The CDR3 loop spans 14 amino acids. This clone was counted between two and nine times. Antigen specificity is unknown. Template was genomic DNA from frozen, unsorted single-cell suspensions. Overall study findings and caveats: In adenocarcinoma, maximal tumour-associated clone frequency tracked TIL tumour reactivity. Squamous carcinomas (approximately 75%) more often had tumour-associated clones >0.5% than adenocarcinomas (33%). It was not proven that tumour-reactive clones equal dominant tumour-associated clones.

Profiling relied on immunoSEQ multiplex PCR, and the TCRdb table lists in-frame clones only, not all of them. There are about 2,800 clones in the sample; roughly 79% occur only once, and around 7% lies in the top ten. Sequencing input: lung tumor tissue. The gene calls are TRBV30 and TRBJ1-4; D ambiguous. This sequence originates from a human donor with non-small cell lung cancer. CDR3 region: CAWRDGLGPEKLFF. The CDR3 DNA reads TGTGCCTGGAGGGACGGACTGGGTCCGGAAAAACTGTTTTTT.